This T cell receptor (beta chain) was sequenced for a study of blood T cell repertoires in COVID-19. Whole-study context: Material from acute and convalescent COVID-19 was sourced from the United States, Italy and Spain. In each case, the material was cDNA or gDNA derived from T cells, B-cell-depleted T cells, or PBMCs.

Original processing methods: Amplification from reference gene primers served as the basis for estimated nucleated cell counts. Using immunoSEQ multiplex PCR, the repertoire was profiled, and TCRdb retains in-frame clones only, with some absent. V, J and clone size were drawn from that table, and D and trimming were deduced from the DNA. The repertoire includes around 280,000 clones, around nine tenths of them detected once, and 1.3% sits in the top ten. A few counts support this clone. V dropped 5 bases and J dropped 5 bases, with 10 bases sitting between them. Germline V lookup: CDR1 SGHTA, CDR2 FQGNSA. CDR3 length: 13 amino acids.

The chain couples TRBV7-2 to TRBJ1-5; D perhaps matches TRBD1 (6 bases). The sample comprised peripheral blood. The TCR comes from a man in his 70s with acute or convalescent COVID-19. CDR3 sequence reads: CASSRNRDQPQHF. The CDR3 DNA is TGTGCCAGCAGCCGTAACAGGGATCAGCCCCAGCATTTT.